This is a list of T cell receptor beta chains from one sample in a study of cytomegalovirus exposure and HLA in healthy donors. Repertoires were generated with immunoSEQ multiplex PCR, while TCRdb's copy carries only in-frame clones and drops some. The data hold approximately 110,000 clones, with around 75% observed a single time. Sequencing used PBMCs. The receptors come from a man aged 40-49 years in good health and CMV-seronegative. The CDR3 runs from the conserved cysteine through the conserved F or W. The D gene is left open where the match is weak. Rows give clone size only sometimes, using once, few, many, or a class for an expanded clone.

>TRBV6-1|TRBJ1-3|.|TRBD1
TGTGCCAGCGGCTACAGGGGGCTTGGAAACACCATATATTTT
CASGYRGLGNTIYF
>TRBV29-1|TRBJ2-3|.|.
TGCAGCGTTGCCAGTGGAGCGGGCTTCGATACGCAGTATTTT
CSVASGAGFDTQYF
>TRBV4-2|TRBJ1-6|.|.
TGTGCCAGCAGCCAAGATCGTCGTTCGGGTTCACCCCTCCACTTT
CASSQDRRSGSPLHF
>TRBV10-3|TRBJ2-7|.|.
TGTGCCATCAGTGCCGGAGGGGAGGTTCTGTACTTC
CAISAGGEVLYF
>TRBV19|TRBJ2-1|.|TRBD1
TGTGCCAGTAGCATCGGACAGGGCTCCTACAATGAGCAGTTCTTC
CASSIGQGSYNEQFF
>TRBV9|TRBJ2-1|.|.
TGTGCCAGCAGCGTAGTGTCCCAGGGAGAGCAGTTCTTC
CASSVVSQGEQFF
>TRBV5-4|TRBJ2-2|.|.
TGTGCCAGCAGGACTAGTTCCGCCTCGGAGCTGTTTTTT
CASRTSSASELFF
>TRBV28|TRBJ1-5|.|.
TGTGCCAGCAGTTTAGTCGCGGGAACCAGCAATCAGCCCCAGCATTTT
CASSLVAGTSNQPQHF
>TRBV5-4|TRBJ2-7|.|.
TGTGCCAGCAGCTTGGATCGAGGCAGGGGCCACGAGCAGTACTTC
CASSLDRGRGHEQYF
>TRBV6-5|TRBJ2-7|.|.
TGTGCCAGCAGCCCTCCGTCCCACGAGCAGTACTTC
CASSPPSHEQYF
>TRBV7-3|TRBJ2-1|few|.
TGTGCCAGCAGCTCATCCGGGGGAAGCAATGAGCAGTTCTTC
CASSSSGGSNEQFF
>TRBV28|TRBJ1-2|.|.
TGTGCCAGCAGTTTATGGCAGAACTATGGCTACACCTTC
CASSLWQNYGYTF
>TRBV6-1|TRBJ2-7|.|TRBD2
TGTGCCAGCAGTGAAGGTCCTAGCGGGCGGCCCTCCTACGAGCAGTACTTC
CASSEGPSGRPSYEQYF
>TRBV5-1|TRBJ2-1|few|TRBD2
TGCGCCAGCAGCCGAACCGGGACTAGCTACAATGAGCAGTTCTTC
CASSRTGTSYNEQFF